What follows describes a single T cell receptor beta chain. The antigen is unknown. The data originate from a study of cytomegalovirus exposure and HLA in healthy donors. Study-level points and caveats: In a later analysis, a missense DCLRE1C variant was linked to TCR beta V- and J-gene trimming. Productive rates of about 87% or about 30% were seen for most TCR beta V segments in an earlier analysis.

Primers for the PCR totalled 60 Vbeta and 13 Jbeta. TCRdb keeps only in-frame clones here, not all; method: immunoSEQ multiplex PCR. The sample carries around 150,000 clones, around 83% recorded once. Sequenced: PBMCs. This clonotype originated in a man aged 45-60 years in good health and CMV-seropositive.

The CDR3 here is CASSEEDGPGLEIQETQYF. In DNA, the CDR3 is TGTGCCAGCAGTGAAGAAGACGGACCGGGACTAGAGATCCAAGAGACCCAGTACTTC. The chain links TRBV6-1 to TRBJ2-5, with TRBD2 matching over 8 bases. Germline V gene lookup returns CDR1 MNHNS and CDR2 SASEGT. The CDR3 is made up of 19 amino acids. V lost 1 base, J lost 1 base, and 14 bases stayed unmatched.